This T cell receptor beta chain appears in the sequencing data of a study of identical twins. V was cut by 4 bases and J by 4 bases, with 9 bases left in between. The CDR3 extends over 13 amino acids. Germline CDR1 is SGDLS and CDR2 is YYNGEE. Template switching supplied a universal primer site; unique molecular identifiers were carried on the cDNA. TCRdb recomputed calls from the 5' RACE reads with MiXCR, one row per CDR3 protein. Among about 220,000 distinct CDR3 sequences, roughly a tenth were seen once, and the ten largest hold 5.1%. General study results and limits: Fewer insertions marked abundant cord blood beta clonotypes; young adult naive trended weakly, memory not at all. Excess sharing between twins was weaker in beta out-of-frame sequences. In zero-insertion analyses, partial confounding could arise from invariant MAIT and iNKT cells.

Comment on this clonotype: Its antigen remains unidentified.

V usage is TRBV9 and J usage is TRBJ2-1; the D is unclear. The source of this sequence is a woman aged 18-30 years in good health. The specimen sequenced was memory (CD45RO+) T cells sorted from blood. The CDR3 loop reads CASSRLIYNEQFF. DNA of the CDR3: TGTGCCAGCAGCCGACTTATATACAATGAGCAGTTCTTC.